This TCR beta chain was captured in a study of T cells after yellow fever vaccination. Points from the study as a whole: Reappearance after the booster was seen for most primary-vaccination clones, at 95% to 97% CD4 and more than 80% CD8.

For this clonotype: Its specificity is unknown.

Synthesis of TCR cDNA relied on 5'RACE template switching, which attached a universal primer site and UMIs. TCRdb recomputed calls from the 5' RACE reads with MiXCR, one row per CDR3 protein. Among hundreds of thousands of distinct CDR3 sequences listed, approximately 3.8% were seen once. The CDR3 runs to 17 residues. Germline V lookup: CDR1 MNHEY, CDR2 SVGAGI. V lost 8 bases, J lost 0 bases, and 9 bases stayed unmatched. The gene calls are TRBV6-5 and TRBJ2-6; 8 nucleotides align to TRBD2. The input for sequencing was PBMCs, taken on the day of the yellow fever booster vaccination. The clonotype originates from a man between 18 and 29 years old who received the YFV17D yellow fever vaccine. The CDR3 coding sequence is TGTGCCAGCGGATTTAGCGGGACCTACTCTGGGGCCAACGTCCTGACTTTC. This sequence encodes CASGFSGTYSGANVLTF.